The present entry profiles one TCR beta chain with its context. The sample originates from a study of blood T cell repertoires in COVID-19. The overall study: T cells, B-cell-depleted T cells, or PBMCs provided the cDNA or gDNA that served as material.

Symptom resolution, clearance, or two negative PCRs marked donors in Cohort 3 as recovered. This CDR3 spans 14 amino acids. J lost 6 bases, V lost 5 bases, and 9 bases had no gene match. Germline V lookup: CDR1 SGHVS, CDR2 FQNEAQ. Assay used: immunoSEQ multiplex PCR; TCRdb lists only in-frame clones, some missing. The sample records about 280,000 clones, 85% being singletons. This TCR was sampled from a woman aged 45-65 years who had recovered from COVID-19. The sample taken for sequencing was PBMCs or T cells enriched from blood (not recorded which). This rearrangement joins TRBV7-8 to TRBJ1-1; 7 bases match TRBD1. The CDR3 region is CASSVGGASSEAFF. DNA of the CDR3: TGTGCCAGCAGCGTAGGGGGCGCAAGCTCTGAAGCTTTCTTT.